One T cell receptor beta chain is described in this entry. Its antigen remains unidentified. Blood sampling took place at baseline, cycle 4 day 1, and cycle 7 day 1. The entry originates in a study of OX40 agonist ivuxolimab in advanced cancers. Study-wide background: Six ivuxolimab dose levels, 0.01 to 10 mg/kg, were given intravenously every 2 weeks.

General study findings and limits: Researchers did not determine the expanded peripheral T cells' antigen specificity.

The CDR3 spans 16 residues. Germline V CDR1 and CDR2: SGHAT, FQDESV (reference sequence). V was clipped by 5 bases and J by 2 bases, with 19 bases between them. Repertoires were generated with immunoSEQ multiplex PCR, while TCRdb's copy carries only in-frame clones and drops some. The sample has over 30,000 clones; about 92% are singletons. The source is an adult with an advanced solid tumor such as melanoma, head and neck, liver or kidney cancer. Source: CD4+ or CD8+ T cells sorted from blood, taken in a trial of the OX40 agonist ivuxolimab. The V and J genes are TRBV11-1 and TRBJ2-7, with D tentatively TRBD1 or TRBD2 (5 bases each). CDR3 in amino acids: CASSTLKWGSTYEQYF. The CDR3 DNA reads TGTGCCAGCAGCACTTTAAAGTGGGGGAGCACCTACGAGCAGTACTTC.